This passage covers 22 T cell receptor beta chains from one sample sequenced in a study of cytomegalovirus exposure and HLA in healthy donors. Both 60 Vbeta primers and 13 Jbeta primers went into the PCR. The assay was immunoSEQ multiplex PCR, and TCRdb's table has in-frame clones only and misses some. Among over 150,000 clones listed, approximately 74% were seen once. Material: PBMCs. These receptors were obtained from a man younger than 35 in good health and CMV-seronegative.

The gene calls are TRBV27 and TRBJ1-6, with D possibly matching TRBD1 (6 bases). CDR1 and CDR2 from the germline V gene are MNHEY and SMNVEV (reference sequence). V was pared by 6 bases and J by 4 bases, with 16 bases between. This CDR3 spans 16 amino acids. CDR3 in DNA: TGTGCCAGCAGCAGCGGGGGCCGTCTGTATAATTCACCCCTCCACTTT. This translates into CASSSGGRLYNSPLHF.

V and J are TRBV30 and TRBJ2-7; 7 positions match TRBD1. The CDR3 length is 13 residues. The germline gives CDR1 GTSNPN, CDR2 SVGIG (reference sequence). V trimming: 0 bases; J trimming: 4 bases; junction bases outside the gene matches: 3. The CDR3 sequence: CAWSVQGWYEQYF. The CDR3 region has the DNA TGTGCCTGGAGTGTACAGGGGTGGTACGAGCAGTACTTC.

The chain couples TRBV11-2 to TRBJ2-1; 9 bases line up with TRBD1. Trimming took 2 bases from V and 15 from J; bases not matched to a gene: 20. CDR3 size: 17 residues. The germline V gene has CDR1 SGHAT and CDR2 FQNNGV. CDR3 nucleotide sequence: TGTGCCAGCAGCTTATTCCCGGGACAGGGCCCGGTTCGGATACGGTTCTTC. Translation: CASSLFPGQGPVRIRFF.

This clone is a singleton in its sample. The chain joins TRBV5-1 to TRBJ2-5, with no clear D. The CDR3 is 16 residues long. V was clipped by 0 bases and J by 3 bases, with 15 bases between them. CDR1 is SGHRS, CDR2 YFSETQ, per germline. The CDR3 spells CASSLVTPSREETQYF. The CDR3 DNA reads TGCGCCAGCAGCTTGGTCACGCCCTCAAGAGAAGAGACCCAGTACTTC.

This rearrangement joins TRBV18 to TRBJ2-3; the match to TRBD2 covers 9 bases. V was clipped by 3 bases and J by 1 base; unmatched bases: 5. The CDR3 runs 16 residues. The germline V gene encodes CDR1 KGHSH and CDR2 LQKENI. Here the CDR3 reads CASSPLVAGGTDTQYF. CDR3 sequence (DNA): TGTGCCAGCTCACCCTTGGTAGCGGGGGGCACAGATACGCAGTATTTT.

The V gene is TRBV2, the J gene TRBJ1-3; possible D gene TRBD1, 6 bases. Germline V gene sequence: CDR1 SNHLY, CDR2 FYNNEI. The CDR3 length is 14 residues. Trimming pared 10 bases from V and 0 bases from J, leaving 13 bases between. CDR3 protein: CAITARGSGNTIYF. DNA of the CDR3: TGTGCCATTACAGCCAGGGGCTCTGGAAACACCATATATTTT. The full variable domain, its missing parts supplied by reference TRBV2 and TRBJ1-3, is EPEVTQTPSHQVTQMGQEVILRCVPISNHLYFYWYRQILGQKVEFLVSFYNNEISEKSEIFDDQFSVERPDGSNFTLKIRSTKLEDSAMYFCAITARGSGNTIYFGEGSWLTVV.

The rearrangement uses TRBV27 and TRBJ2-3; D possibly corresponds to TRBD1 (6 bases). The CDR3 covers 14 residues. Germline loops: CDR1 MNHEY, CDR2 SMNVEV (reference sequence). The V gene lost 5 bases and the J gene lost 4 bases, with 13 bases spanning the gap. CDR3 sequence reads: CASSVGTLADTQYF. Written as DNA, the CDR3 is TGTGCCAGCAGTGTCGGGACACTTGCAGATACGCAGTATTTT.

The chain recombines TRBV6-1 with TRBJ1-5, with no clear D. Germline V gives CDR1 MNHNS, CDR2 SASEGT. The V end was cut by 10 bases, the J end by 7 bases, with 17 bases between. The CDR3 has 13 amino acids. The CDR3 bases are TGTGCCACCTCGCAGGATCTTGGGCAGCCCCAGCATTTT. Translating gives CATSQDLGQPQHF.

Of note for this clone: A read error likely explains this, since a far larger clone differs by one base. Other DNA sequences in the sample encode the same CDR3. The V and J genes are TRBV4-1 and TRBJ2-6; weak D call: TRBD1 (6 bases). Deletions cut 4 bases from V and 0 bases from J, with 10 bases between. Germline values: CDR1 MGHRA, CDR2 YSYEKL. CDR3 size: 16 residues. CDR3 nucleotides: TGCGCCAGCAGCCGGGACATAAGCTCTGGGGCCAACGTCCTGACTTTC. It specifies CASSRDISSGANVLTF.

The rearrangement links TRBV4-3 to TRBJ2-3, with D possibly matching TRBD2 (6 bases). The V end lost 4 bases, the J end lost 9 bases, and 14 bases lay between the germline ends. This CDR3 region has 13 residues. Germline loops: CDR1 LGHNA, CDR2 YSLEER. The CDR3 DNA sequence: TGCGCCAGCAGCCCGCAGGAAGGAGGGACGCAGTATTTT. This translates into CASSPQEGGTQYF.

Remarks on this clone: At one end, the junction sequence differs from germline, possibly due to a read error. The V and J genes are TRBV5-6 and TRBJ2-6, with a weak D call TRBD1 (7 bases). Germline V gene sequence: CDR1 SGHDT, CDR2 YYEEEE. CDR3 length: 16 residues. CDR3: CASTPGGGSGANGLTF. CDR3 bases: TGTGCCAGCACCCCCGGAGGGGGCTCTGGGGCCAACGGCCTGACTTTC.

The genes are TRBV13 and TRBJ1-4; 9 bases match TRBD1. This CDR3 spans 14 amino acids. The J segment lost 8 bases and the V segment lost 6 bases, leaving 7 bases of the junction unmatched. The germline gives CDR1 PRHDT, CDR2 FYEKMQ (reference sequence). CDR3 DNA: TGTGCCAGCAGGTTGGGGACAGGGACCGAAAAACTGTTTTTT. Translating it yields CASRLGTGTEKLFF.

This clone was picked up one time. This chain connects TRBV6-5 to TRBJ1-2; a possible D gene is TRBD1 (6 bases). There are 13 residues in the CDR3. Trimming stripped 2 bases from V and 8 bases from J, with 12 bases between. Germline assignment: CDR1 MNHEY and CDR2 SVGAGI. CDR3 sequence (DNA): TGTGCCAGCAGTTACGGGGGCGCGAACGGCTACACCTTC. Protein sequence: CASSYGGANGYTF.

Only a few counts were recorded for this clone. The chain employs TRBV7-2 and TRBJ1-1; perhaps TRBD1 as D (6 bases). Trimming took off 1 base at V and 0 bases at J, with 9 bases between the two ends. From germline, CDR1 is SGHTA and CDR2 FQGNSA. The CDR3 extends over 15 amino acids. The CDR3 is CASSLVYRVNTEAFF. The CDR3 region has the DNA TGTGCCAGCAGCTTAGTTTACAGGGTGAACACTGAAGCTTTCTTT.

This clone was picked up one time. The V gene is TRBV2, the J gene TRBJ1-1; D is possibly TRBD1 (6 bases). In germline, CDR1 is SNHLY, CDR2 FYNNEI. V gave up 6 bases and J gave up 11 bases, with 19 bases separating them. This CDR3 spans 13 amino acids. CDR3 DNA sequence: TGTGCCAGCAGCGAGGGTTCTGGAACAGGGGCTTTCTTT. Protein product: CASSEGSGTGAFF.

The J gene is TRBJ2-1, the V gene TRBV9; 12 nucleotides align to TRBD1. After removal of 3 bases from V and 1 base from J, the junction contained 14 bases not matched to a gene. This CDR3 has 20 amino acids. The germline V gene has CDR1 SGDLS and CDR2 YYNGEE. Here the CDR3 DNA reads TGTGCCAGCAGCGCACTCAGTGGGACAGGGGGCGCATATTCCTACAATGAGCAGTTCTTC. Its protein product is CASSALSGTGGAYSYNEQFF.

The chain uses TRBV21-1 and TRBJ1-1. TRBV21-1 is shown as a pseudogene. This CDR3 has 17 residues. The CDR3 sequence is CASSSLAEDGMNTEAFF. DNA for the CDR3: TGTGCCAGCAGCTCACTAGCGGAGGACGGGATGAACACTGAAGCTTTCTTT.

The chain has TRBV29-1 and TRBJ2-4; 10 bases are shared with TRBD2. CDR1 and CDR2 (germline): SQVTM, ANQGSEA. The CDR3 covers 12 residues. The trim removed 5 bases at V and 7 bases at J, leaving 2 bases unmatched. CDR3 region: CSVSGGENIQYF. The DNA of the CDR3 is TGCAGCGTTAGCGGGGGGGAGAACATTCAGTACTTC. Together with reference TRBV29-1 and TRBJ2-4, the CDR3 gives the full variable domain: SAVISQKPSRDICQRGTSLTIQCQVDSQVTMMFWYRQQPGQSLTLIATANQGSEATYESGFVIDKFPISRPNLTFSTLTVSNMSPEDSSIYLCSVSGGENIQYFGAGTRLSVL.

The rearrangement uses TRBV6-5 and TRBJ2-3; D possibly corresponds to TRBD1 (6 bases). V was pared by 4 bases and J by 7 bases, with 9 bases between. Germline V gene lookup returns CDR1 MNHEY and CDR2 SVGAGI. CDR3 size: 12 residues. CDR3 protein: CASSLGANTQYF. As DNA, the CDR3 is TGTGCCAGCAGTTTGGGGGCTAATACGCAGTATTTT.

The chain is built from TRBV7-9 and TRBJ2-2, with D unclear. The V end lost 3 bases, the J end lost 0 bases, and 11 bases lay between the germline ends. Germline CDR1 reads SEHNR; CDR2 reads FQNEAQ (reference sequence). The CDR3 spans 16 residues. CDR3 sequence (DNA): TGTGCCAGCAGCTTCTCTCCTCTCGCGAACACCGGGGAGCTGTTTTTT. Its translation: CASSFSPLANTGELFF.

This CDR3 reads CASSEYGNYGYTF. CDR3 DNA: TGTGCCAGCAGTGAGTACGGTAACTATGGCTACACCTTC. The rearrangement joins TRBV2 to TRBJ1-2; unclear D gene. Germline V gene sequence: CDR1 SNHLY, CDR2 FYNNEI. V gave up 3 bases and J gave up 1 base, with 6 bases separating them. CDR3 size: 13 residues.

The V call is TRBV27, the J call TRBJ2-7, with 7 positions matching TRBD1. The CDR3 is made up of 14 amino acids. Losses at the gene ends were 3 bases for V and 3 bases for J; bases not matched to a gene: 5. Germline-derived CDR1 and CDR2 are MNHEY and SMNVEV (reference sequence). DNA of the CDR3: TGTGCCAGCAGTTTCTCCGGGACAGACTACGAGCAGTACTTC. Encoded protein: CASSFSGTDYEQYF.